These 17 T cell receptor beta chains were all obtained from the same sample, sequenced in a study of cytomegalovirus exposure and HLA in healthy donors. PCR used 60 Vbeta primers and 13 Jbeta primers. The data were produced by immunoSEQ multiplex PCR, yet TCRdb's version contains in-frame clones alone and is incomplete. The sample yields some 120,000 clones, about four fifths seen once. Sample: PBMCs. These receptors were collected from a man aged 25 to 45 in good health and CMV-seronegative.

V usage is TRBV7-6 and J usage is TRBJ2-2, with 9 positions matching TRBD2. The CDR3 consists of 18 residues. The junction had 15 bases not matched to a gene; V was cut back by 4 bases and J by 6 bases. The germline V gene has CDR1 SGHVS and CDR2 FNYEAQ. DNA for the CDR3: TGTGCCAGCAGCTCTTCTGACTCCGGGACTAGCATGGCCGGGGAGCTGTTTTTT. Translated, it gives CASSSSDSGTSMAGELFF.

The J gene is TRBJ2-7, the V gene TRBV18; a possible D gene is TRBD2 (6 bases). The germline gives CDR1 KGHSH, CDR2 LQKENI. The CDR3 contains 14 residues. V was cut by 2 bases and J by 3 bases, with 11 bases left in between. The CDR3 coding sequence is TGTGCCAGCTCACCAAGGGACTGGGGCTACGAGCAGTACTTC. Protein sequence: CASSPRDWGYEQYF. Combining the CDR3 with reference TRBV18 and TRBJ2-7 gives the whole variable domain NAGVMQNPRHLVRRRGQEARLRCSPMKGHSHVYWYRQLPEEGLKFMVYLQKENIIDESGMPKERFSAEFPKEGPSILRIQQVVRGDSAAYFCASSPRDWGYEQYFGPGTRLTVT.

The chain recombines TRBV27 with TRBJ2-7, with 9 positions matching TRBD1. V dropped 6 bases and J dropped 2; count of bases not matched to a gene: 8. In germline, CDR1 is MNHEY, CDR2 SMNVEV (reference sequence). This CDR3 is built from 15 residues. CDR3 protein: CASRWTGQGPYEQYF. CDR3 in DNA: TGTGCCAGCAGATGGACTGGACAGGGGCCCTACGAGCAGTACTTC.

J is TRBJ2-7 and V is TRBV7-2; D not resolved. This CDR3 is built from 13 residues. Looked up from germline, CDR1 is SGHTA and CDR2 is FQGNSA. Trimming left V 6 bases short and J 0 bases short, with 9 bases between. CDR3 sequence reads: CASSSDSSYEQYF. As DNA, the CDR3 is TGTGCCAGCAGTTCAGACTCCTCCTACGAGCAGTACTTC.

The chain links TRBV29-1 to TRBJ2-5, with D tentatively TRBD2 (5 bases). This CDR3 has 12 amino acids. The V gene lost 6 bases and the J gene lost 5 bases, with 13 bases spanning the gap. CDR1 and CDR2 (germline): SQVTM, ANQGSEA. The CDR3 here is CSVGADWETQYF. CDR3 DNA: TGCAGCGTCGGAGCGGATTGGGAGACCCAGTACTTC.

The rearrangement links TRBV5-6 to TRBJ2-2; TRBD1 aligns across 9 bases. V shed 6 bases, J shed 9 bases, and the junction held 9 bases outside the gene matches. Germline assignment: CDR1 SGHDT and CDR2 YYEEEE. CDR3 length: 14 amino acids. The CDR3 here is CASNKQGAYRELFF. The CDR3, as DNA: TGTGCCAGCAACAAACAGGGGGCTTATAGGGAGCTGTTTTTT.

V and J are TRBV9 and TRBJ1-4; D is ambiguous. Trimming took off 7 bases at V and 7 bases at J, with 26 bases between the two ends. Germline lookup yields CDR1 SGDLS and CDR2 YYNGEE. The CDR3 is 17 residues long. CDR3 amino acids: CASRLPEEGGGSEKLFF. The CDR3 nucleotides read TGTGCCAGCCGCCTCCCCGAAGAGGGCGGAGGCAGTGAAAAACTGTTTTTT.

The CDR3 loop is CASSLRTGNNSPLHF. CDR3 nucleotides: TGTGCCAGCAGCTTAAGGACAGGGAATAATTCACCCCTCCACTTT. The V call is TRBV11-2, the J call TRBJ1-6, with 8 positions matching TRBD1. V lost 2 bases and J lost 5; bases outside the gene matches: 2. This CDR3 is built from 15 residues. In germline, CDR1 is SGHAT, CDR2 FQNNGV.

V gene TRBV4-2 combines with J gene TRBJ2-1, with a tentative D call TRBD2 (5 bases). V was cut by 2 bases and J by 0 bases, with 11 bases left in between. This CDR3 region has 16 residues. Germline V gene data show CDR1 as LGHNA and CDR2 as YNFKEQ. CDR3 coding DNA: TGTGCCAGCAGCCAAAGGAGCGGCAGCTCCTACAATGAGCAGTTCTTC. This translates into CASSQRSGSSYNEQFF.

CDR3: CASSLGLGLGETQYF. CDR3 DNA: TGTGCCAGCAGTTTAGGGCTGGGTTTGGGAGAGACCCAGTACTTC. The chain joins TRBV27 to TRBJ2-5; D is ambiguous. Trimming cost V 2 bases and J 4 bases, with 14 bases left between them. CDR1 and CDR2 (germline): MNHEY, SMNVEV (reference sequence). The CDR3 runs to 15 residues.

The V gene is TRBV4-1, the J gene TRBJ2-5; 9 nucleotides line up with TRBD1. Germline assignment: CDR1 MGHRA and CDR2 YSYEKL. The CDR3 is made up of 15 amino acids. Losses at the gene ends were 3 bases for V and 2 bases for J; bases not matched to a gene: 4. DNA for the CDR3: TGCGCCAGCAGCCACAAGACAGGGGGGCAAGAGACCCAGTACTTC. Amino acid sequence: CASSHKTGGQETQYF.

The chain joins TRBV6-1 to TRBJ2-7, with D possibly matching TRBD1 (5 bases). V lost 5 bases, J lost 3 bases, and 17 bases lay in between. The CDR3 runs to 15 residues. Germline CDR1 is MNHNS and CDR2 is SASEGT. The CDR3 spells CASSPSDSPGYEQYF. CDR3 sequence (DNA): TGTGCCAGCAGTCCAAGCGACAGCCCTGGCTACGAGCAGTACTTC.

The chain links TRBV28 to TRBJ2-3; 7 nucleotides agree with TRBD2. This CDR3 region has 15 residues. V trimming: 0 bases; J trimming: 5 bases; junction bases outside the gene matches: 5. Germline values: CDR1 MDHEN, CDR2 SYDVKM. The CDR3, as DNA: TGTGCCAGCAGTTTATGGGGGGAGGGGTTAGATACGCAGTATTTT. Its translation: CASSLWGEGLDTQYF.

J is TRBJ2-1 and V is TRBV6-4; 16 bases map to TRBD2. The CDR3 consists of 16 residues. Germline-derived CDR1 and CDR2 are MRHNA and SNTAGT. V shed 2 bases and J 6 bases; nucleotides not matched to a gene: 1. The CDR3 sequence: CASSDGTSGGANEQFF. The CDR3 DNA reads as TGTGCCAGCAGTGACGGGACTAGCGGGGGGGCCAATGAGCAGTTCTTC.

The chain combines TRBV6-5 with TRBJ1-1, with D possibly matching TRBD1 (5 bases). V was trimmed by 2 bases and J by 1 base, leaving 5 bases between them. Germline V gene lookup returns CDR1 MNHEY and CDR2 SVGAGI. CDR3 length: 13 amino acids. The CDR3 loop is CASSYQGNTEAFF. The CDR3 bases are TGTGCCAGCAGTTACCAGGGGAACACTGAAGCTTTCTTT.

This clone was observed a few times. J is TRBJ1-2 and V is TRBV6-6; D ambiguous. The ends were cut back, 10 bases at V and 5 bases at J, with 20 bases in the middle. Germline CDR1 is MNHNY and CDR2 is SVGAGI (reference sequence). The CDR3 is made up of 14 amino acids. The CDR3 is CATAEGILDYGYTF. The CDR3 nucleotides read TGTGCCACGGCGGAGGGAATCCTCGATTATGGCTACACCTTC.

This clone was found a few times. The rearrangement uses TRBV5-1 and TRBJ2-5, with D perhaps matching TRBD1 (5 bases). CDR1 and CDR2 (germline): SGHRS, YFSETQ. This CDR3 comprises 14 residues. V lost 0 bases and J lost 6, with 12 bases in between. The CDR3 sequence: CASSLDRFGQTQYF. CDR3 nucleotide sequence: TGCGCCAGCAGCTTGGACAGGTTCGGGCAGACCCAGTACTTC.